This TCR beta chain comes out of a study of PD-L1 blockade in urothelial cancer. Study-wide background: Starting in 2014, patients were given atezolizumab (1,200 mg intravenously every 3 weeks).

This clone was picked up one time. V was cut by 3 bases and J by 4 bases, with 12 bases left in between. The CDR3 is made up of 14 amino acids. Germline loops: CDR1 LNHDA, CDR2 SQIVND (reference sequence). The time point here: peripheral blood 6 weeks after treatment start. Patients had urothelial carcinoma that was locally advanced or metastatic. This table comes from immunoSEQ multiplex PCR, and its TCRdb copy is limited to in-frame clones, with some not included. The sample records approximately 83,000 clones, around 78% being singletons. This chain joins TRBV19 and TRBJ1-1, with no clear D. Material: PBMCs, obtained around atezolizumab (anti-PD-L1) treatment. The source is a man in his sixties or seventies with urothelial cancer. The DNA for the CDR3 is TGTGCCAGTAGTATGAAGGGAGGAAGCACTGAAGCTTTCTTT. It specifies CASSMKGGSTEAFF.